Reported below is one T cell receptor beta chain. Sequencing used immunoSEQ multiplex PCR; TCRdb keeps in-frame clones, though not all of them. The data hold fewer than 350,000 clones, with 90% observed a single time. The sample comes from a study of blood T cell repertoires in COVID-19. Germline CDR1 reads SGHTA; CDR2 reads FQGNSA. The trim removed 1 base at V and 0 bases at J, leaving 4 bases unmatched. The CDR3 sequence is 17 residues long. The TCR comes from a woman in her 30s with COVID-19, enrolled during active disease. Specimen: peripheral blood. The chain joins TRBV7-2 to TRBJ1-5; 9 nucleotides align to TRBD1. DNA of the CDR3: TGTGCCAGCAGCTTAGGTCTGGACAGGGGTAGCAATCAGCCCCAGCATTTT. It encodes CASSLGLDRGSNQPQHF. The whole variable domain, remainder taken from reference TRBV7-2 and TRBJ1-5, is GAGVSQSPSNKVTEKGKDVELRCDPISGHTALYWYRQSLGQGLEFLIYFQGNSAPDKSGLPSDRFSAERTGGSVSTLTIQRTQQEDSAVYLCASSLGLDRGSNQPQHFGDGTRLSIL.